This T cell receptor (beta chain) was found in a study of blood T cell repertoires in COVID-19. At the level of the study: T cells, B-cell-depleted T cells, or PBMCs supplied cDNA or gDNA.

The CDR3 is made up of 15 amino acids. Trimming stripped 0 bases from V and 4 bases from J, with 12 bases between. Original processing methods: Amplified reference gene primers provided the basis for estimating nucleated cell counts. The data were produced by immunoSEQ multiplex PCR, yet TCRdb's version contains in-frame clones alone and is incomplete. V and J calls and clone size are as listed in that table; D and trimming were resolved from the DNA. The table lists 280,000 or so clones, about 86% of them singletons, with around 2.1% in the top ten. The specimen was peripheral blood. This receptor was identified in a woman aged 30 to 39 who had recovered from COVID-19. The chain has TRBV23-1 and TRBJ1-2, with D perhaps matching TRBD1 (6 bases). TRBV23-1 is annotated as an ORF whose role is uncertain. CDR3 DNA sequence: TGCGCCAGCAGTCAATCCCCGACAGGTGCCTATGGCTACACCTTC. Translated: CASSQSPTGAYGYTF.